The subject of this entry is one T cell receptor (beta chain). The sample belongs to a study of blood T cell repertoires in COVID-19. As for the study in general: There were acute and convalescent COVID-19 samples, and they came from the United States, Italy and Spain. In each case, the material was cDNA or gDNA derived from T cells, B-cell-depleted T cells, or PBMCs.

Trimming took 0 bases from V and 0 from J, leaving 18 bases between them. This CDR3 is 18 amino acids long. CDR1 and CDR2 from the germline V gene are GTSNPN and SVGIG (reference sequence). Per the study methods: Scientists estimated how many nucleated cells there were by amplifying reference gene primers. TCRdb's table, derived via immunoSEQ multiplex PCR, lists solely in-frame clones and lacks some. V and J calls and clone size are as listed in that table; D and trimming were resolved from the DNA. The sample has 200,000 or so clones; 86% are singletons. The sequencing input was PBMCs or T cells enriched from blood (not recorded which). The chain has TRBV30 and TRBJ2-4, with no clear D. This receptor was obtained from a woman aged 40 to 50 with acute COVID-19. The CDR3 nucleotides are TGTGCCTGGAGTGTACGGTTGGGCAACTCTCTAGCCAAAAACATTCAGTACTTC. This codes for CAWSVRLGNSLAKNIQYF.